The 8 T cell receptor beta chains given below trace back to one sample, sequenced in a study of shared T cell receptors in the human thymus. Generated by immunoSEQ multiplex PCR, the TCRdb table keeps only in-frame clones and is missing some. The sample lists some 700,000 clones; 80% to 90% were seen once. The sample was also linked to a second study, of human thymus T cells.

The source material was thymocytes. The receptors shown here come from a girl under two years old with a congenital heart defect.

The DNA of the CDR3 is TGTGCCAGCAGCTTAGCGTGGACTAGAGGCGGGAGGAATGAGCAGTTCTTC. This codes for CASSLAWTRGGRNEQFF. This rearrangement joins TRBV7-2 to TRBJ2-1; 8 positions agree with TRBD2. Germline CDR1 SGHTA, CDR2 FQGNSA. J lost 7 bases, V lost 0 bases, and 11 bases had no gene match. The CDR3 covers 17 residues. Supplemented by reference TRBV7-2 and TRBJ2-1, the full variable domain reads GAGVSQSPSNKVTEKGKDVELRCDPISGHTALYWYRQSLGQGLEFLIYFQGNSAPDKSGLPSDRFSAERTGGSVSTLTIQRTQQEDSAVYLCASSLAWTRGGRNEQFFGPGTRLTVL.

This chain joins TRBV7-9 and TRBJ1-5; 8 positions agree with TRBD1. V lost 5 bases, J lost 5 bases, and 5 bases stayed unmatched. Germline V gene lookup returns CDR1 SEHNR and CDR2 FQNEAQ (reference sequence). The CDR3 contains 14 residues. As DNA, the CDR3 is TGTGCCAGCAGCGGACAGGGCAAGGATCAGCCCCAGCATTTT. This gives the protein CASSGQGKDQPQHF.

The V gene is TRBV4-3, the J gene TRBJ1-4, with 7 bases fitting TRBD1. The CDR3 is 17 amino acids. In germline, CDR1 is LGHNA, CDR2 YSLEER. The V and J ends lost 3 bases and 7 bases, in that order; junction bases with no gene match: 14. DNA for the CDR3: TGCGCCAGCAGCCAGGAGACAGGGCGCCCCCGAGGTGAAAAACTGTTTTTT. It encodes CASSQETGRPRGEKLFF.

This chain uses TRBV19 with TRBJ1-2; weak D call: TRBD1 (5 bases). The CDR3 is 14 residues long. The V end was cut by 6 bases, the J end by 4 bases, with 15 bases between. Looked up from germline, CDR1 is LNHDA and CDR2 is SQIVND (reference sequence). CDR3 sequence (DNA): TGTGCCAGTAGGCCCGATCAGGGTCGCTATGGCTACACCTTC. Translation: CASRPDQGRYGYTF.

V is TRBV15 and J is TRBJ1-6, with D possibly being TRBD1 (6 bases). The V and J ends lost 0 bases and 6 bases respectively, with 21 bases between them. Germline assignment: CDR1 LNHNV and CDR2 YYDKDF (reference sequence). CDR3 size: 19 residues. In nucleotides, the CDR3 is TGTGCCACCAGCAGAGATCTAGTGGGGGGGCTGTTAGTTAATTCACCCCTCCACTTT. This translates into CATSRDLVGGLLVNSPLHF.

The table lists this clone with a count of one. CDR3: CSASTGPEDEKLFF. Here the CDR3 DNA reads TGCAGCGCTTCGACAGGGCCGGAGGATGAAAAACTGTTTTTT. This chain connects TRBV29-1 to TRBJ1-4; 7 bases agree with TRBD1. V lost 7 bases, J lost 6 bases, and 11 bases stayed unmatched. Germline-derived CDR1 and CDR2 are SQVTM and ANQGSEA. The CDR3 is made up of 14 amino acids.

Details on this clone: Its ends do not fully match the called genes, so a read error is possible. The chain carries TRBV9 and TRBJ1-1; possible D gene TRBD1, 6 bases. The CDR3 is 15 amino acids. Germline CDR1 reads SGDLS; CDR2 reads YYNGEE. The CDR3 loop reads CASSVVGGAREESAF. The CDR3 DNA reads as TGTGCCAGCAGCGTAGTGGGGGGGGCGCGGGAAGAGTCGGCATTT.

The chain's CDR3 is CASSPPGTGDYGYTF. In nucleotides, the CDR3 is TGTGCCAGCTCACCCCCGGGTACTGGCGACTATGGCTACACCTTC. The chain combines TRBV18 with TRBJ1-2; D is uncertain. Trimming cost V 3 bases and J 3 bases, with 14 bases left between them. The CDR3 is 15 residues long. Per the germline V gene, CDR1 is KGHSH and CDR2 is LQKENI.